Below, 26 T cell receptor beta chains from the same sample are listed, as sequenced in a study of technical replicates of blood from several donors. The assay was immunoSEQ multiplex PCR, and TCRdb's table has in-frame clones only and misses some. This repertoire shows tens of thousands of clones, roughly 98% found once; its top ten account for around 0.15%. Sequenced material: T cells isolated from PBMCs. The receptors were sampled from a human donor in good health.

The V gene is TRBV4-1, the J gene TRBJ2-7; D is perhaps TRBD1 (6 bases). Deletions cut 1 base from V and 5 bases from J, with 12 bases between. Germline CDR1 and CDR2: MGHRA and YSYEKL. The CDR3 is 14 residues long. The chain's CDR3 is CASSQVEGENEQYF. Written as DNA, the CDR3 is TGCGCCAGCAGCCAAGTCGAGGGGGAAAACGAGCAGTACTTC.

The chain recombines TRBV27 with TRBJ1-1; the D is unclear. CDR1 MNHEY and CDR2 SMNVEV come from the germline V gene (reference sequence). CDR3 length: 13 amino acids. The V gene lost 8 bases and the J gene lost 3 bases, with 13 bases spanning the gap. CDR3 coding DNA: TGTGCCAGCTGGGAGTTGGGCGACACTGAAGCTTTCTTT. This encodes CASWELGDTEAFF.

The V and J genes are TRBV7-9 and TRBJ2-3; D is unresolved. The CDR3 totals 15 residues. Germline-derived CDR1 and CDR2 are SEHNR and FQNEAQ (reference sequence). Trimming took 5 bases from V and 4 from J, leaving 16 bases between them. The CDR3 protein is CASSLPELNADTQYF. DNA for the CDR3: TGTGCCAGCAGCCTTCCCGAACTTAACGCAGATACGCAGTATTTT.

V usage is TRBV16 and J usage is TRBJ2-4; TRBD2 matches at 9 bases. Unmatched junction bases numbered 4, after V lost 0 bases and J lost 1 base. CDR1 and CDR2 from the germline V gene are KGHSY and FQNENV. The CDR3 is made up of 17 amino acids. The CDR3 reads CASSQSDSGGAKNIQYF. The DNA for the CDR3 is TGTGCCAGCAGCCAATCCGACAGCGGGGGGGCCAAAAACATTCAGTACTTC.

This chain uses TRBV30 with TRBJ1-1; D gene ambiguous. V was pared by 2 bases and J by 0 bases, with 7 bases between. Germline lookup yields CDR1 GTSNPN and CDR2 SVGIG (reference sequence). The CDR3 totals 13 residues. The CDR3 sequence: CAWSKSLNTEAFF. DNA of the CDR3: TGTGCCTGGAGTAAGAGTTTGAACACTGAAGCTTTCTTT.

The V and J genes are TRBV28 and TRBJ2-7, with 8 positions matching TRBD2. The CDR3 consists of 13 residues. The V segment lost 10 bases and the J segment 5 bases; nucleotides outside the gene matches: 10. Germline CDR1 and CDR2: MDHEN and SYDVKM. CDR3 DNA sequence: TGTGCCATCCGTAGCGGGATCTTTGACGAGCAGTACTTC. Translation gives CAIRSGIFDEQYF.

V gene TRBV6-5 combines with J gene TRBJ2-5; TRBD1 aligns across 10 bases. Germline CDR1 MNHEY, CDR2 SVGAGI. The junction had 12 bases not matched to a gene; V was cut back by 2 bases and J by 9 bases. CDR3 size: 16 residues. CDR3 nucleotide sequence: TGTGCCAGCAGTTACACCATCCGACAGGGGGCTGGGGCCCAGTACTTC. Its protein product is CASSYTIRQGAGAQYF.

This clone appeared once. The chain employs TRBV6-5 and TRBJ1-1; no firm D call. The germline V and J ends were trimmed by 6 bases and 1 base, with 15 bases remaining between them. The CDR3 spans 15 residues. CDR1 is MNHEY, CDR2 SVGAGI, per germline. Written as DNA, the CDR3 is TGTGCCAGCAGCCGAACCTCTCATAGGAACACTGAAGCTTTCTTT. Protein product: CASSRTSHRNTEAFF.

V usage is TRBV10-1 and J usage is TRBJ2-1; D might be TRBD2 (5 bases). V dropped 4 bases and J dropped 11 bases, with 15 bases sitting between them. The CDR3 extends over 13 amino acids. Germline CDR1 and CDR2: WNHNN and SYGVQD (reference sequence). The CDR3 loop reads CASSGSGVPKQFF. In DNA, the CDR3 is TGCGCCAGCAGTGGTTCCGGGGTACCAAAGCAGTTCTTC.

The V call is TRBV30, the J call TRBJ2-1; TRBD2 matches 12 bases. The CDR3 has 16 amino acids. V lost 2 bases and J lost 8; bases outside the gene matches: 10. Per the germline V gene, CDR1 is GTSNPN and CDR2 is SVGIG (reference sequence). For the CDR3, the DNA is TGTGCCTGGAGTACAACACCTAGCGGGGGGGCGCATGAGCAGTTCTTC. It specifies CAWSTTPSGGAHEQFF.

The chain combines TRBV28 with TRBJ2-4; 12 bases match TRBD1. In germline, CDR1 is MDHEN, CDR2 SYDVKM. The V and J ends lost 5 bases and 0 bases, in that order; junction bases with no gene match: 17. The CDR3 totals 21 residues. CDR3 amino acids: CASSIFPRDRGRVEAKNIQYF. The DNA of the CDR3 is TGTGCCAGCAGTATCTTCCCCCGGGACAGGGGGCGGGTAGAAGCCAAAAACATTCAGTACTTC.

This chain uses TRBV19 with TRBJ2-5, with D possibly TRBD2 on 5 matching bases. The germline V gene has CDR1 LNHDA and CDR2 SQIVND (reference sequence). The length of the CDR3 is 13 residues. Trimming cost V 6 bases and J 3 bases, with 11 bases left between them. The CDR3 sequence is CASSTRGEETQYF. In nucleotides, the CDR3 is TGTGCCAGTAGCACTAGAGGAGAAGAGACCCAGTACTTC. Using reference TRBV19 and TRBJ2-5 for the parts outside the CDR3, the full variable domain is DGGITQSPKYLFRKEGQNVTLSCEQNLNHDAMYWYRQDPGQGLRLIYYSQIVNDFQKGDIAEGYSVSREKKESFPLTVTSAQKNPTAFYLCASSTRGEETQYFGPGTRLLVL.

The gene calls are TRBV19 and TRBJ2-7; a weak D match, TRBD1 (6 bases). This CDR3 is built from 13 residues. V lost 5 bases and J lost 3, with 11 bases in between. The germline V gene encodes CDR1 LNHDA and CDR2 SQIVND (reference sequence). The CDR3 loop reads CASSAGTNYEQYF. The CDR3 DNA follows: TGTGCCAGTAGTGCCGGGACAAACTACGAGCAGTACTTC.

J is TRBJ2-7 and V is TRBV6-1, with TRBD1 matching 11 bases. The CDR3 consists of 15 residues. CDR1 is MNHNS, CDR2 SASEGT, per germline. V shed 6 bases and J 4 bases; nucleotides not matched to a gene: 8. The CDR3 DNA reads as TGTGCCAGCAGGTTAGGACAGGGGGCGCGTTACGAGCAGTACTTC. Protein: CASRLGQGARYEQYF.

The chain couples TRBV27 to TRBJ1-1, with D hard to call. The CDR3 loop spans 14 amino acids. The ends were cut back, 6 bases at V and 5 bases at J, with 16 bases in the middle. CDR1 and CDR2 (germline): MNHEY, SMNVEV (reference sequence). CDR3 in DNA: TGTGCCAGCAGCCAGAGTTGGGAGGGAACTGAAGCTTTCTTT. Its protein product is CASSQSWEGTEAFF.

V gene TRBV6-6 combines with J gene TRBJ1-5, with 9 bases lining up with TRBD1. J gave up 5 bases and V 6 bases, and 5 bases lay outside the gene matches. Looked up from germline, CDR1 is MNHNY and CDR2 is SVGAGI (reference sequence). This CDR3 contains 14 residues. As DNA, the CDR3 is TGTGCCAGCAGGTCACAGGGGGCCCATCAGCCCCAGCATTTT. Encoded protein: CASRSQGAHQPQHF.

This clone is a singleton in its sample. The chain employs TRBV6-1 and TRBJ2-7; TRBD1 is a possible D gene (7 bases). Germline lookup yields CDR1 MNHNS and CDR2 SASEGT. The CDR3 spans 16 residues. V was clipped by 1 base and J by 6 bases, with 19 bases between them. The CDR3 DNA sequence: TGTGCCAGCAGTGAAGACTGGGCAGGGGGGCGTTGCGAGCAGTACTTC. Its protein is CASSEDWAGGRCEQYF.

This chain links TRBV10-1 with TRBJ2-3, with TRBD2 identical over 9 bases. CDR3 length: 13 residues. Trimming at V came to 9 bases and at J to 1 base, leaving 2 bases not matched to a gene. Looked up from germline, CDR1 is WNHNN and CDR2 is SYGVQD (reference sequence). CDR3 nucleotide sequence: TGCGCCAGTGGCGGGGGGGGCACAGATACGCAGTATTTT. It codes for CASGGGGTDTQYF.

V and J are TRBV2 and TRBJ2-3; the match to TRBD2 covers 9 bases. This CDR3 contains 16 residues. Germline V gene data show CDR1 as SNHLY and CDR2 as FYNNEI. Unmatched junction bases numbered 12, after V lost 7 bases and J lost 4 bases. The CDR3 nucleotides read TGTGCCAGCACCCTGACCGGGACTAGCCTACCAGATACGCAGTATTTT. Translating gives CASTLTGTSLPDTQYF. Looking up the rest from reference TRBV2 and TRBJ2-3 gives the full variable domain: EPEVTQTPSHQVTQMGQEVILRCVPISNHLYFYWYRQILGQKVEFLVSFYNNEISEKSEIFDDQFSVERPDGSNFTLKIRSTKLEDSAMYFCASTLTGTSLPDTQYFGPGTRLTVL.

V gene TRBV18 combines with J gene TRBJ1-3, with 7 bases aligning to TRBD1. J gave up 0 bases and V 6 bases, and 5 bases lay outside the gene matches. Germline values: CDR1 KGHSH, CDR2 LQKENI. CDR3 length: 15 amino acids. CDR3 amino acids: CASSAWTGSGNTIYF. DNA of the CDR3: TGTGCCAGCTCGGCCTGGACAGGCTCTGGAAACACCATATATTTT.

The chain has TRBV6-1 and TRBJ2-1, with D possibly TRBD1 on 5 matching bases. This CDR3 is built from 16 residues. V was trimmed by 2 bases and J by 3 bases, leaving 14 bases between them. The germline V gene has CDR1 MNHNS and CDR2 SASEGT. The CDR3 loop is CASSEIMGRVYNEQFF. CDR3 DNA sequence: TGTGCCAGCAGTGAAATCATGGGCAGGGTCTACAATGAGCAGTTCTTC.

The gene calls are TRBV12-5 and TRBJ2-1; 12 bases align to TRBD2. This CDR3 contains 13 residues. Germline CDR1 reads LGHNT; CDR2 reads FRNRAP. The CDR3 reads CASLAGGQNEQFF. For the CDR3, the DNA is TGTGCCTCACTAGCGGGGGGCCAGAATGAGCAGTTCTTC.

This rearrangement joins TRBV30 to TRBJ2-2; tentatively, D is TRBD1 (6 bases). V lost 3 bases and J lost 1, with 9 bases in between. The CDR3 extends over 14 amino acids. Germline-derived CDR1 and CDR2 are GTSNPN and SVGIG (reference sequence). The chain's CDR3 is CAWRGQGNTGELFF. The CDR3 nucleotides read TGTGCCTGGAGGGGACAAGGGAACACCGGGGAGCTGTTTTTT.

This clone has just one count. This rearrangement joins TRBV6-1 to TRBJ1-5; 7 bases align to TRBD1. The germline V gene has CDR1 MNHNS and CDR2 SASEGT. CDR3 size: 17 residues. J lost 2 bases, V lost 3 bases, and 10 bases had no gene match. CDR3 DNA sequence: TGTGCCAGCAGTGATAGACAGGGATATAGAGGCAATCAGCCCCAGCATTTT. The encoded protein is CASSDRQGYRGNQPQHF.

The chain links TRBV28 to TRBJ1-2, with D unclear. V was pared by 3 bases and J by 0 bases, with 8 bases between. From germline, CDR1 is MDHEN and CDR2 SYDVKM. The CDR3 has 14 residues. CDR3 bases: TGTGCCAGCAGTTTTGGACTAGCTAACTATGGCTACACCTTC. Its protein product is CASSFGLANYGYTF.

This chain connects TRBV5-1 to TRBJ2-5, with 7 nucleotides matching TRBD1. The germline V gene encodes CDR1 SGHRS and CDR2 YFSETQ. This CDR3 spans 14 amino acids. V was pared by 2 bases and J by 5 bases, with 6 bases of the junction left unmatched. The CDR3 spells CASSFVRQGETQYF. In DNA, the CDR3 is TGCGCCAGCAGCTTCGTGAGACAGGGTGAGACCCAGTACTTC.